The 25 T cell receptor beta chains presented below share a single source sample, sequenced in a study of T cells in Graves' hyperthyroidism and ophthalmopathy. Researchers took RNA transcripts and amplified the TCR beta CDR3 regions from them. HTBI primers drove first-round RT-PCR of the TCR CDR3. Each CDR3 protein gets one entry after TCRdb re-called the multiplex PCR reads with MiXCR. The repertoire holds fewer than 650,000 distinct CDR3 sequences, with 12% to 15% as singletons. Sequenced input: blood. The receptors here all came from a woman under 30 with Graves' ophthalmopathy.

The V call is TRBV19, the J call TRBJ1-5; D not resolved. The germline gives CDR1 LNHDA, CDR2 SQIVND (reference sequence). This CDR3 contains 14 residues. Deletions cut 8 bases from V and 0 bases from J, with 11 bases between. CDR3 protein: CASAYWNSNQPQHF. The CDR3 DNA is TGTGCCAGTGCGTATTGGAATAGCAATCAGCCCCAGCATTTT.

This clonotype was counted many times. This chain uses TRBV7-2 with TRBJ2-1; TRBD2 matches 8 bases. The CDR3 runs 16 residues. CDR1 and CDR2 (germline): SGHTA, FQGNSA. J was trimmed by 3 bases and V by 4 bases; bases with no gene match: 8. The CDR3 DNA follows: TGTGCCAGCAGCTCCCGGACCGGGACTAGCTACAATGAGCAGTTCTTC. This sequence encodes CASSSRTGTSYNEQFF.

This clonotype was observed at least ten times. The J gene is TRBJ2-1, the V gene TRBV28; D is possibly TRBD1 or TRBD2 (5 bases each). Per germline, CDR1 MDHEN and CDR2 SYDVKM. This CDR3 region has 17 residues. V dropped 5 bases and J dropped 0 bases, with 17 bases sitting between them. CDR3 amino acids: CASSPMGRLSSYNEQFF. As DNA, the CDR3 is TGTGCCAGCAGTCCAATGGGACGCCTGAGCTCCTACAATGAGCAGTTCTTC.

In this sample, this clonotype turned up many times. This sequence joins TRBV2 and TRBJ2-7; D possibly corresponds to TRBD1 (5 bases). CDR3 size: 14 residues. Per germline, CDR1 SNHLY and CDR2 FYNNEI. The V and J ends lost 3 bases and 5 bases respectively, with 14 bases between them. The CDR3 loop is CASSENKGPDEQYF. CDR3 in DNA: TGTGCCAGCAGTGAGAACAAGGGGCCCGACGAGCAGTACTTC. Supplemented by reference TRBV2 and TRBJ2-7, the full variable domain reads EPEVTQTPSHQVTQMGQEVILRCVPISNHLYFYWYRQILGQKVEFLVSFYNNEISEKSEIFDDQFSVERPDGSNFTLKIRSTKLEDSAMYFCASSENKGPDEQYFGPGTRLTVT.

The sample holds many counts of this clonotype. The chain joins TRBV3-1 to TRBJ2-1; maybe TRBD1 (5 bases). This CDR3 comprises 18 residues. V gave up 1 base and J gave up 2 bases, with 18 bases separating them. The germline V gene has CDR1 LGHDT and CDR2 YNNKEL (reference sequence). This CDR3 is CASSQGPSGGQAYNEQFF. The CDR3 nucleotides are TGTGCCAGCAGCCAAGGACCATCGGGCGGACAAGCCTACAATGAGCAGTTCTTC.

To note about this clonotype: Since the CDR3 does not end with the conserved phenylalanine or tryptophan, this likely comes from a read error. V usage is TRBV14 and J usage is TRBJ2-1; D may match TRBD1 or TRBD2 (6 bases each). Germline V CDR1 and CDR2: SGHDN, FVKESK. The V end was cut by 1 base, the J end by 7 bases, with 20 bases between. The CDR3 is 17 residues long. CDR3 sequence reads: CASSQGFRGQIPNEQFL. The CDR3 bases are TGTGCCAGCAGCCAAGGATTTCGGGGGCAAATCCCTAATGAGCAGTTCCTC.

This clonotype came up a few times. J is TRBJ2-7 and V is TRBV4-1; D uncertain. V was cut by 0 bases and J by 1 base, with 4 bases left in between. From germline, CDR1 is MGHRA and CDR2 YSYEKL. The CDR3 length is 13 residues. CDR3 protein: CASSQETSYEQYF. The DNA for the CDR3 is TGCGCCAGCAGCCAAGAGACGTCCTACGAGCAGTACTTC.

This clonotype showed up just a few times. The chain employs TRBV7-9 and TRBJ1-1; possibly TRBD1 for D (5 bases). The CDR3 is 15 amino acids. V lost 2 bases and J lost 3, with 13 bases in between. Germline V gives CDR1 SEHNR, CDR2 FQNEAQ (reference sequence). The CDR3 loop reads CASSLYGGKDTEAFF. The CDR3 DNA is TGTGCCAGCAGCTTATATGGGGGGAAGGACACTGAAGCTTTCTTT.

J is TRBJ2-1 and V is TRBV9, with D unresolved. This CDR3 comprises 15 residues. The ends were cut back, 0 bases at V and 3 bases at J, with 10 bases in the middle. Germline V lookup: CDR1 SGDLS, CDR2 YYNGEE. CDR3 DNA: TGTGCCAGCAGCGTAGGCGGAAACCTCTACAATGAGCAGTTCTTC. This gives the protein CASSVGGNLYNEQFF. Full variable domain (remainder filled in from reference TRBV9 and TRBJ2-1): DSGVTQTPKHLITATGQRVTLRCSPRSGDLSVYWYQQSLDQGLQFLIQYYNGEERAKGNILERFSAQQFPDLHSELNLSSLELGDSALYFCASSVGGNLYNEQFFGPGTRLTVL.

This clonotype was observed many times. The chain recombines TRBV3-1 with TRBJ1-3, with no clear D. Trimming stripped 4 bases from V and 0 bases from J, with 7 bases between. Germline V gene sequence: CDR1 LGHDT, CDR2 YNNKEL (reference sequence). The CDR3 is 14 residues long. CDR3 loop: CASSPSSSGNTIYF. In DNA, the CDR3 is TGTGCCAGCAGCCCGTCGAGCTCTGGAAACACCATATATTTT. The full variable domain, in which reference TRBV3-1 and TRBJ1-3 provide the parts outside the CDR3, is DTAVSQTPKYLVTQMGNDKSIKCEQNLGHDTMYWYKQDSKKFLKIMFSYNNKELIINETVPNRFSPKSPDKAHLNLHINSLELGDSAVYFCASSPSSSGNTIYFGEGSWLTVV.

This clonotype was observed at least ten times. V and J are TRBV27 and TRBJ1-4; the D gene is possibly TRBD1 (6 bases). The CDR3 extends over 15 amino acids. V lost 2 bases and J lost 11, with 18 bases in between. CDR1 MNHEY and CDR2 SMNVEV come from the germline V gene (reference sequence). As DNA, the CDR3 is TGTGCCAGCAGTTTACCCAGGACAGTCGGGGGGAAACTGTTTTTT. As protein: CASSLPRTVGGKLFF.

This clonotype has at least ten counts. The V gene is TRBV7-9, the J gene TRBJ1-1; 8 nucleotides line up with TRBD1. Germline trimming cut 5 bases from V and 4 bases from J; bases unmatched to any gene: 9. Germline CDR1 SEHNR, CDR2 FQNEAQ (reference sequence). The CDR3 totals 15 residues. The CDR3 bases are TGTGCCAGCAGCCACGGACAGGGAGGGATCACTGAAGCTTTCTTT. Protein sequence: CASSHGQGGITEAFF.

The chain employs TRBV7-9 and TRBJ1-1; the D is unclear. The length of the CDR3 is 14 residues. V lost 5 bases, J lost 1 base, and 11 bases lay in between. Germline assignment: CDR1 SEHNR and CDR2 FQNEAQ (reference sequence). The CDR3 loop is CASSTRTGNTEAFF. CDR3 DNA: TGTGCCAGCAGCACCCGGACGGGGAACACTGAAGCTTTCTTT.

This clonotype was seen many times. This sequence joins TRBV28 and TRBJ2-5, with 8 bases matching TRBD2. This CDR3 is built from 14 residues. The germline CDR1 and CDR2 sequences are MDHEN and SYDVKM. The V segment lost 6 bases and the J segment 7 bases; nucleotides outside the gene matches: 10. CDR3 loop: CASSQTDSGGTQYF. The CDR3 DNA follows: TGTGCCAGCAGCCAAACGGACAGCGGGGGGACCCAGTACTTC. Looking up the rest from reference TRBV28 and TRBJ2-5 gives the full variable domain: DVKVTQSSRYLVKRTGEKVFLECVQDMDHENMFWYRQDPGLGLRLIYFSYDVKMKEKGDIPEGYSVSREKKERFSLILESASTNQTSMYLCASSQTDSGGTQYFGPGTRLLVL.

In this sample, this clonotype turned up a few times. CDR3 coding DNA: TGTGCCAGCAGCCTCGTGACAAGTCGGGACAGGGACTATGGCTACACCTTC. Translating gives CASSLVTSRDRDYGYTF. The genes are TRBV5-6 and TRBJ1-2; 9 bases agree with TRBD1. V trimming: 4 bases; J trimming: 3 bases; junction bases outside the gene matches: 13. Germline V gene sequence: CDR1 SGHDT, CDR2 YYEEEE. The CDR3 extends over 17 amino acids.

The chain uses TRBV3-1 and TRBJ1-4, with a weak D call TRBD1 (6 bases). CDR3 size: 16 residues. Trimming pared 2 bases from V and 6 bases from J, leaving 16 bases between. Looked up from germline, CDR1 is LGHDT and CDR2 is YNNKEL (reference sequence). The CDR3 DNA sequence: TGTGCCAGCAGCCAATCGATCACAGGGCTCGATGAAAAACTGTTTTTT. Translation: CASSQSITGLDEKLFF. Supplemented by reference TRBV3-1 and TRBJ1-4, the full variable domain reads DTAVSQTPKYLVTQMGNDKSIKCEQNLGHDTMYWYKQDSKKFLKIMFSYNNKELIINETVPNRFSPKSPDKAHLNLHINSLELGDSAVYFCASSQSITGLDEKLFFGSGTQLSVL.

This clonotype came up a few times. J is TRBJ1-1 and V is TRBV30; tentative D call: TRBD1 (6 bases). V lost 4 bases and J lost 10, with 16 bases in between. The CDR3 spans 12 residues. The germline V gene encodes CDR1 GTSNPN and CDR2 SVGIG (reference sequence). In nucleotides, the CDR3 is TGTGCCTGGAATCCGACAGGTTGGGGAGCTTTCTTT. This encodes CAWNPTGWGAFF.

This clonotype appeared many times. V and J are TRBV28 and TRBJ2-7, with D unclear. Trimming left V 3 bases short and J 7 bases short, with 10 bases between. This CDR3 is 12 amino acids long. Germline V lookup: CDR1 MDHEN, CDR2 SYDVKM. CDR3 nucleotide sequence: TGTGCCAGCAGTTTCGCCACGGGTGAGCAGTACTTC. Amino acids: CASSFATGEQYF.

This clonotype was counted only a few times. This rearrangement joins TRBV18 to TRBJ1-5, with unresolved D. From germline, CDR1 is KGHSH and CDR2 LQKENI. This CDR3 spans 16 amino acids. V was pared by 3 bases and J by 0 bases, with 12 bases between. The CDR3 DNA sequence: TGTGCCAGCTCACCCGCTAAGTCGAATAGCAATCAGCCCCAGCATTTT. This gives the protein CASSPAKSNSNQPQHF.

This clonotype was observed once. The chain couples TRBV6-2 or TRBV6-3 to TRBJ1-1, with 9 bases aligning to TRBD1. V lost 1 base to trimming and J lost 0 bases; unmatched junction nucleotides: 9. Germline V lookup: CDR1 MNHEY, CDR2 SVGEGT. The CDR3 length is 18 residues. CDR3 protein: CASSYFVPGQGMNTEAFF. The CDR3 region has the DNA TGTGCCAGCAGTTACTTCGTCCCGGGACAGGGTATGAACACTGAAGCTTTCTTT.

This clonotype was counted only a few times. This chain uses TRBV19 with TRBJ2-1; a possible D gene is TRBD1 (6 bases). This CDR3 has 15 amino acids. Germline V CDR1 and CDR2: LNHDA, SQIVND (reference sequence). With 5 bases removed from V and 2 bases from J, the gap between germline ends came to 13 bases. The CDR3: CASSWHRDPYNEQFF. DNA for the CDR3: TGTGCCAGTAGTTGGCACAGGGACCCCTACAATGAGCAGTTCTTC.

This clonotype showed up just a few times. V usage is TRBV5-6 and J usage is TRBJ1-1; possibly TRBD1 for D (5 bases). Germline V gene data show CDR1 as SGHDT and CDR2 as YYEEEE. V lost 4 bases and J lost 10, with 14 bases in between. CDR3 size: 12 residues. CDR3 in amino acids: CASSGAGVGAFF. DNA for the CDR3: TGTGCCAGCAGCGGGGCTGGGGTGGGAGCTTTCTTT.

V and J are TRBV24-1 and TRBJ2-1, with 11 bases aligning to TRBD1. The CDR3 is 20 amino acids. From germline, CDR1 is KGHDR and CDR2 SFDVKD. V trimming: 4 bases; J trimming: 0 bases; junction bases outside the gene matches: 13. The DNA of the CDR3 is TGTGCCACCAGTGACCTGAGGGACAGGGGGAAAACCCCCTCCTACAATGAGCAGTTCTTC. Amino acids: CATSDLRDRGKTPSYNEQFF.

This sequence joins TRBV11-2 and TRBJ2-1; D unclear. Germline assignment: CDR1 SGHAT and CDR2 FQNNGV. The CDR3 is 14 residues long. Trimming pared 7 bases from V and 3 bases from J, leaving 13 bases between. The CDR3 sequence: CASTPRSNYNEQFF. In DNA, the CDR3 is TGTGCCAGCACCCCGCGTAGCAACTACAATGAGCAGTTCTTC.

In its sample, this clonotype was seen many times. The genes are TRBV6-1 and TRBJ2-2; 8 bases are shared with TRBD2. Germline V gives CDR1 MNHNS, CDR2 SASEGT. V trimming: 6 bases; J trimming: 7 bases; junction bases outside the gene matches: 13. The CDR3 has 16 amino acids. In nucleotides, the CDR3 is TGTGCCAGCAGCCCATCGTCCGAGCGGGAGATCGGGGAGCTGTTTTTT. Protein: CASSPSSEREIGELFF.